This T cell receptor beta chain was sequenced for a study of blood T cell repertoires in COVID-19. The protocol was immunoSEQ multiplex PCR, while the TCRdb copy is restricted to in-frame clones and leaves out a portion. This repertoire shows some 100,000 clones, 84% found once; its top ten account for less than 8%. The CDR3 is made up of 13 amino acids. The ends were cut back, 4 bases at V and 1 base at J, with 7 bases in the middle. Germline values: CDR1 LGHDT, CDR2 YNNKEL (reference sequence). The sequence derives from a woman in her forties or fifties with acute or convalescent COVID-19. This chain links TRBV3-1 (or the pseudogene TRBV3-2) with TRBJ1-1; no clear D. Source material: peripheral blood. This CDR3 is CASSRTANTEAFF. CDR3 nucleotides: TGTGCCAGCAGCCGAACAGCGAACACTGAAGCTTTCTTT.